Listed here is a single T cell receptor (beta chain). Its antigen is as yet unknown. In the authors' workflow: Filtering differed, since immunoSEQ gave only junction sequences and no quality scores. This table comes from immunoSEQ multiplex PCR, and its TCRdb copy is limited to in-frame clones, with some not included. V and J calls and clone size follow that table, whereas D and trimming were derived from the DNA. The data contain roughly 2,000,000 clones, about 95% of them singletons. Germline trimming cut 5 bases from V and 4 bases from J; bases unmatched to any gene: 11. This CDR3 has 18 residues. In germline, CDR1 is SGHVS, CDR2 FNYEAQ. CD45RO negativity and positive selection for CCR7 defined naive CD8 cells, a population that excluded terminally differentiated effector memory CD45RA+ cells. This entry comes from a study of shared clonotypes between healthy human individuals. Study results and caveats: Clonotypes shared by all four donors outscored non-shared clonotypes in generation probability.

The sequenced material came from naive CD8+ T cells sorted from blood. The receptor was derived from a man between 18 and 35 years old in good health. The rearrangement uses TRBV7-6 and TRBJ2-2; 12 bases fit TRBD2. The CDR3 loop reads CASSISTSGSSFTGELFF. The CDR3 nucleotides read TGTGCCAGCAGCATATCGACTAGCGGGAGTAGTTTCACCGGGGAGCTGTTTTTT.